One and the same sample provided the 11 T cell receptor beta chains below, sequenced in a study of blood T cell repertoires in COVID-19. Method: immunoSEQ multiplex PCR; TCRdb's copy keeps in-frame clones and lacks some. The table shows 120,000 to 150,000 clones, with approximately 90% occurring only once. Sequencing used PBMCs or T cells enriched from blood (not recorded which). Receptors were obtained from a woman in her twenties or thirties with acute COVID-19.

The rearrangement links TRBV5-1 to TRBJ1-1; D is possibly TRBD1 (5 bases). V lost 4 bases and J 10 bases, leaving 14 bases between the germline ends. Germline V gives CDR1 SGHRS, CDR2 YFSETQ. There are 12 residues in the CDR3. CDR3 nucleotides: TGCGCCAGCAGCGTGTCAGGGAAGGGAGCTTTCTTT. This sequence encodes CASSVSGKGAFF.

This clone occurred once. The gene calls are TRBV7-2 and TRBJ1-1, with TRBD1 identical over 8 bases. Germline V gene data show CDR1 as SGHTA and CDR2 as FQGNSA. J gave up 5 bases and V 4 bases, and 3 bases lay outside the gene matches. The CDR3 contains 13 residues. CDR3 sequence (DNA): TGTGCCAGCAGCTCCTGGACAGGGACTGAAGCTTTCTTT. Its translation is CASSSWTGTEAFF.

The rearrangement uses TRBV7-6 and TRBJ2-3, with 8 nucleotides matching TRBD2. This CDR3 is 15 amino acids long. Looked up from germline, CDR1 is SGHVS and CDR2 is FNYEAQ. J was trimmed by 5 bases and V by 10 bases; bases with no gene match: 14. CDR3 sequence: CATSLLSGSKDTQYF. The CDR3 nucleotides read TGTGCCACCTCACTACTAAGCGGGAGTAAAGATACGCAGTATTTT.

This clone appeared once. The chain carries TRBV6-5 and TRBJ2-1; the match to TRBD1 covers 9 bases. Germline lookup yields CDR1 MNHEY and CDR2 SVGAGI. CDR3 length equals 15 residues. Germline trimming cut 5 bases from V and 1 base from J; bases unmatched to any gene: 3. CDR3 sequence reads: CASSPTGGSYNEQFF. The CDR3, as DNA: TGTGCCAGCAGTCCGACAGGGGGATCCTACAATGAGCAGTTCTTC.

DNA of the CDR3: TGTGCCAGCATCGTAGCGGGAGGAGGCACAGATACGCAGTATTTT. This codes for CASIVAGGGTDTQYF. V usage is TRBV28 and J usage is TRBJ2-3; TRBD2 matches 10 bases. The V and J ends lost 7 bases and 1 base, in that order; junction bases with no gene match: 5. From germline, CDR1 is MDHEN and CDR2 SYDVKM. This CDR3 has 15 residues.

V is TRBV18 and J is TRBJ1-4, with D perhaps TRBD1 (6 bases). Germline V gives CDR1 KGHSH, CDR2 LQKENI. V was pared by 0 bases and J by 5 bases, with 16 bases between. The CDR3 is 17 amino acids. CDR3 in DNA: TGTGCCAGCTCACCACCGCCTGGACAGCCGGAGAATGAAAAACTGTTTTTT. It translates to CASSPPPGQPENEKLFF.

V is TRBV15 and J is TRBJ1-5; D unresolved. With 0 bases removed from V and 1 base from J, the gap between germline ends came to 4 bases. Germline CDR1 and CDR2: LNHNV and YYDKDF (reference sequence). The CDR3 runs 14 residues. CDR3 sequence (DNA): TGTGCCACCAGCAGAGACAGAAGCAATCAGCCCCAGCATTTT. Protein product: CATSRDRSNQPQHF.

The chain is built from TRBV25-1 and TRBJ2-2; weak D call: TRBD1 (6 bases). The CDR3 has 18 amino acids. CDR1 is MGHDK, CDR2 SYGVNS, per germline. V was pared by 4 bases and J by 6 bases, with 24 bases between. The CDR3 loop is CASSVNPNSTGRAGELFF. Written as DNA, the CDR3 is TGTGCCAGCAGTGTAAACCCGAACTCCACAGGGCGGGCCGGGGAGCTGTTTTTT. The entire variable domain, with the rest obtained from reference TRBV25-1 and TRBJ2-2, is as follows: EADIYQTPRYLVIGTGKKITLECSQTMGHDKMYWYQQDPGMELHLIHYSYGVNSTEKGDLSSESTVSRIRTEHFPLTLESARPSHTSQYLCASSVNPNSTGRAGELFFGEGSRLTVL.

This clone was seen a few times. The rearrangement links TRBV7-2 to TRBJ1-1, with D uncertain. CDR1 and CDR2 from the germline V gene are SGHTA and FQGNSA. Trimming took off 3 bases at V and 1 base at J, with 9 bases between the two ends. CDR3 size: 14 residues. The CDR3 DNA reads TGTGCCAGCAGCTTTAGTTATTCGAACACTGAAGCTTTCTTT. This encodes CASSFSYSNTEAFF.

This chain links TRBV19 with TRBJ2-7, with a tentative D call TRBD2 (5 bases). The germline CDR1 and CDR2 sequences are LNHDA and SQIVND (reference sequence). This CDR3 has 15 residues. Trimming cost V 3 bases and J 3 bases, with 15 bases left between them. The DNA for the CDR3 is TGTGCCAGTAGTATCCTTCTGGAGGCCAACTACGAGCAGTACTTC. It encodes CASSILLEANYEQYF.

V and J are TRBV29-1 and TRBJ1-1; a possible D gene is TRBD1 (6 bases). Trimming removed 7 bases at V and 6 bases at J, with 18 bases between. From germline, CDR1 is SQVTM and CDR2 ANQGSEA. The CDR3 loop spans 13 amino acids. The CDR3 spells CSGQVGSVPEAFF. The CDR3 DNA reads TGCAGCGGACAGGTGGGTTCGGTACCTGAAGCTTTCTTT.